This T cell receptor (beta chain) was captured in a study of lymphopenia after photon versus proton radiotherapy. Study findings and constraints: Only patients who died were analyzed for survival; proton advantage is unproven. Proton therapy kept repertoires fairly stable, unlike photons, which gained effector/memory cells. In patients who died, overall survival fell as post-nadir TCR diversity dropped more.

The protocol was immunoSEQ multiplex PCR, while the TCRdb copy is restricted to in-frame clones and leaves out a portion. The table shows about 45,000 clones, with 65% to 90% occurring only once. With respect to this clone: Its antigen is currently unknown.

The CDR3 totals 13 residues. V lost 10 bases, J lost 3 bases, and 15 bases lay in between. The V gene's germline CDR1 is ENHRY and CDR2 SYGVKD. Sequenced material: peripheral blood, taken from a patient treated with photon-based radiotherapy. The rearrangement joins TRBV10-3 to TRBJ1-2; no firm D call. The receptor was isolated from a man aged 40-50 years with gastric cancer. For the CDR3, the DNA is TGTGCCACGGCTTTAAAGTTTGACTATGGCTACACCTTC. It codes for CATALKFDYGYTF.